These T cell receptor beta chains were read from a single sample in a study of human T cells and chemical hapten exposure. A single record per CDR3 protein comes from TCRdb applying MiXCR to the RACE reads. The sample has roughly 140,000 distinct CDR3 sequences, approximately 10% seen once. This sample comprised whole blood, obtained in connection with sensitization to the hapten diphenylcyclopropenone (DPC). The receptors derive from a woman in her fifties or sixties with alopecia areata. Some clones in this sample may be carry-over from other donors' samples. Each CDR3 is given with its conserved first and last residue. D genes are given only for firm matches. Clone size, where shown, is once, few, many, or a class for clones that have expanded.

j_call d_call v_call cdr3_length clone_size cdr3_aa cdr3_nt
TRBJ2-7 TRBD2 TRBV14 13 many CASSQERGGEQYF TGTGCCAGCAGCCAAGAACGGGGGGGAGAGCAGTACTTC
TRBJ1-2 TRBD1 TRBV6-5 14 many CASSYTGQGRGYTF TGTGCCAGCAGTTACACGGGACAGGGACGGGGCTACACCTTC
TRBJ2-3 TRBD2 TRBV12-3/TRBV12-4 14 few CASRGSGRTDTQYF TGTGCCAGCAGGGGCAGCGGGAGGACAGATACGCAGTATTTT
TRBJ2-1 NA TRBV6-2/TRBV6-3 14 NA CASLAAGSGNEQFF TGTGCCAGCCTGGCGGCGGGATCGGGCAATGAGCAGTTCTTC
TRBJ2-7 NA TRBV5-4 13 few CASSGGNFYEQYF TGTGCCAGCAGCGGCGGGAATTTTTACGAGCAGTACTTC
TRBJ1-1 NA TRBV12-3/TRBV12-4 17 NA CASNTLGRGQVNTEAFF TGTGCCAGCAACACCCTAGGTAGGGGACAAGTGAACACTGAAGCTTTCTTT
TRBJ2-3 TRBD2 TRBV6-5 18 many CASSPRLAGVASTDTQYF TGTGCCAGCAGCCCACGCCTAGCGGGAGTCGCTAGCACAGATACGCAGTATTTT
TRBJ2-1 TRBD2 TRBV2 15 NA CASSDDAGAYNEQFF TGTGCCAGCAGTGATGATGCGGGAGCCTACAATGAGCAGTTCTTC
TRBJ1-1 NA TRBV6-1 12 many CASSEVVTEAFF TGTGCCAGCAGTGAAGTAGTCACTGAAGCTTTCTTT
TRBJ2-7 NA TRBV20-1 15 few CSASRGEGRSGRQYF TGCAGTGCTAGTAGGGGAGAGGGAAGGTCGGGACGGCAGTACTTC
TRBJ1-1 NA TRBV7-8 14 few CASSLEVRGTEAFF TGTGCCAGCAGCTTAGAGGTCCGAGGAACTGAAGCTTTCTTT
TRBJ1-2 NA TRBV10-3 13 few CAISAADAYGYTF TGTGCCATCAGTGCGGCGGATGCTTATGGCTACACCTTC
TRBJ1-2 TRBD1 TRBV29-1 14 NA CSVGPGQGSYGYTF TGCAGCGTTGGGCCGGGACAGGGGTCCTATGGCTACACCTTC
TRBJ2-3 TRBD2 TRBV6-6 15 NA CASRLAGGAADTQYF TGTGCCAGCAGACTAGCGGGGGGGGCCGCAGATACGCAGTATTTT
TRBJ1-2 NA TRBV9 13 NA CASSVVGAGGYTF TGTGCCAGCAGCGTAGTGGGGGCTGGTGGCTACACCTTC
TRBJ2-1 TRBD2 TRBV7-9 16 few CASSPVGLGRYNEQFF TGTGCCAGCAGCCCCGTCGGACTAGGCAGATACAATGAGCAGTTCTTC
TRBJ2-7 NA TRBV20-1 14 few CSARKGSGTYEQYF TGCAGTGCTAGAAAGGGGAGCGGTACCTACGAGCAGTACTTC
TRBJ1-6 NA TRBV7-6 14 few CASSRSSYNSPLHF TGTGCCAGCAGCCGTAGCTCCTATAATTCACCCCTCCACTTT
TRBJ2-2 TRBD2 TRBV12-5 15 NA CASGFLAGSTGELFF TGTGCTAGTGGTTTTCTAGCGGGAAGCACCGGGGAGCTGTTTTTT
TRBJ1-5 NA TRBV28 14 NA CASTIPGSNQPQHF TGTGCCAGCACCATTCCCGGGAGCAATCAGCCCCAGCATTTT
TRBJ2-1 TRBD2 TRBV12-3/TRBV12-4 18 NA CASSSYGTSGSSYNEQFF TGTGCCAGCAGTTCTTACGGGACTAGCGGGAGCTCCTACAATGAGCAGTTCTTC
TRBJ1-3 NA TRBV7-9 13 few CASEDFSGNTIYF TGTGCCAGCGAAGATTTCTCTGGAAACACCATATATTTT
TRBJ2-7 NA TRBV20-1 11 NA CSARIGYEQYF TGCAGTGCCAGGATTGGCTACGAGCAGTACTTC
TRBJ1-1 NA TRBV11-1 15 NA CASTKPGRGNTEAFF TGTGCCAGCACAAAACCGGGTCGCGGGAACACTGAAGCTTTCTTT
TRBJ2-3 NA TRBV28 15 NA CASSLYFPITIGQYF TGTGCCAGCAGTTTATATTTCCCAATTACTATTGGGCAGTATTTT
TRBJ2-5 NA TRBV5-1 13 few CASSVQYQETQYF TGCGCCAGCAGCGTACAGTACCAAGAGACCCAGTACTTC
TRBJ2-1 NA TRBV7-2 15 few CASSLVPTRNNEQFF TGTGCCAGCAGCTTAGTCCCAACCCGAAACAATGAGCAGTTCTTC
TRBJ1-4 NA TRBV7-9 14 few CASSLFGAREKLFF TGTGCCAGCAGCTTATTTGGGGCCCGCGAAAAACTGTTTTTT
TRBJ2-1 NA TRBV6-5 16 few CASSYSGTSRGNEQFF TGTGCCAGCAGTTACTCCGGGACGAGCAGGGGCAATGAGCAGTTCTTC
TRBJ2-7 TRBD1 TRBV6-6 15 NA CASSQDRVPPYEQYF TGTGCCAGCAGTCAAGACAGGGTTCCCCCCTACGAGCAGTACTTC
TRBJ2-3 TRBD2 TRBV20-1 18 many CSARDPSLAGAYTDTQYF TGCAGTGCTAGAGACCCTTCACTAGCGGGGGCTTACACAGATACGCAGTATTTT